The clone carrying this TCR beta chain occurred once. This specimen comes from a study of blood T cell repertoires in COVID-19. Turning to the study itself: Material from acute and convalescent COVID-19 was sourced from the United States, Italy and Spain. Sources were T cells, B-cell-depleted T cells, or PBMCs; the material itself was cDNA or gDNA.

Original methodology: Amplification of reference gene primers provided the estimated nucleated cell counts. Sequencing was performed with immunoSEQ multiplex PCR; in TCRdb, only in-frame clones are kept and a portion is missing. V, J and clone size were drawn from that table, and D and trimming were deduced from the DNA. The sample shows 55,000 to 80,000 clones, roughly 78% of them seen only once. Deletions cut 7 bases from V and 6 bases from J, with 14 bases between. This CDR3 contains 14 residues. Germline V gene lookup returns CDR1 SGDLS and CDR2 YYNGEE. One Seattle source followed patients from active infection through their disease course.

Sequencing was performed on peripheral blood. This sequence was found in a man in his fifties or sixties with COVID-19, enrolled during active disease. J is TRBJ1-6 and V is TRBV9; D remains unclear. The CDR3 sequence: CASGLGLANSPLHF. In DNA, the CDR3 is TGTGCCAGCGGCCTAGGGTTAGCTAATTCACCCCTCCACTTT. Based on the CDR3 plus reference TRBV9 and TRBJ1-6, the full variable domain is DSGVTQTPKHLITATGQRVTLRCSPRSGDLSVYWYQQSLDQGLQFLIQYYNGEERAKGNILERFSAQQFPDLHSELNLSSLELGDSALYFCASGLGLANSPLHFGNGTRLTVT.